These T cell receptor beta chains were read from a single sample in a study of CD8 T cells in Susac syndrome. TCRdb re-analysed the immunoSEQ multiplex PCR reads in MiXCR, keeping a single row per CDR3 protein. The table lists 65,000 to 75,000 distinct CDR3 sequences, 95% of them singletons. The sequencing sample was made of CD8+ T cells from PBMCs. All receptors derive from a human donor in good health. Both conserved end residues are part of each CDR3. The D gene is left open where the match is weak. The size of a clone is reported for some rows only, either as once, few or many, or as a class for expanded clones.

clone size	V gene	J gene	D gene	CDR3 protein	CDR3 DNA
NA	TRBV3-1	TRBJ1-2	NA	CASSQGSADLNGGYTF	TGTGCCAGCAGCCAAGGTTCAGCAGATCTTAATGGTGGCTACACCTTC
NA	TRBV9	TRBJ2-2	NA	CASSLYGNTGELFF	TGTGCCAGCAGTCTTTACGGGAACACCGGGGAGCTGTTTTTT
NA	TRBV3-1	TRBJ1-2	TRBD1	CASSPLARQGGGYTF	TGTGCCAGCAGCCCCCTAGCTCGACAGGGTGGAGGCTACACCTTC
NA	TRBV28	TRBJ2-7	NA	CASSLKIGGDNYEQYF	TGTGCCAGCAGTTTAAAAATCGGCGGGGACAACTACGAGCAGTACTTC
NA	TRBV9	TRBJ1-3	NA	CASSVTGTSGNTIYF	TGTGCCAGCAGCGTGACAGGTACCTCTGGAAACACCATATATTTT
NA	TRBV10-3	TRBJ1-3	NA	CAISSGAGDTIYF	TGTGCCATCAGTTCGGGGGCCGGAGACACCATATATTTT
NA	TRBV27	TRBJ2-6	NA	CASSLEGTYSGANVLTF	TGTGCCAGCAGTTTAGAGGGGACCTACTCTGGGGCCAACGTCCTGACTTTC
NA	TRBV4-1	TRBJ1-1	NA	CASSQDRGARAFF	TGCGCCAGCAGCCAAGATCGAGGGGCGCGAGCTTTCTTT
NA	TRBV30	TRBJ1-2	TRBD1	CAGRGSSRNYGYTF	TGTGCCGGCAGGGGGTCAAGCCGGAACTATGGCTACACCTTC
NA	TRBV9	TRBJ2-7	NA	CASSGGQSYEQYF	TGTGCCAGCAGTGGGGGTCAGTCTTACGAGCAGTACTTC
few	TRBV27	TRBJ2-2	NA	CASSLLAGELFF	TGTGCCAGCAGTTTATTAGCCGGGGAGCTGTTTTTT
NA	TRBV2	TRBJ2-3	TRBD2	CASSDSGGRTDTQYF	TGTGCCAGCAGTGACAGCGGGGGGAGAACAGATACGCAGTATTTT
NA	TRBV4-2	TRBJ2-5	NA	CASSQDPAKTQYF	TGTGCCAGCAGCCAAGATCCCGCTAAGACCCAGTACTTC
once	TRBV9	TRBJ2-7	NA	CASSVEPASYEQYF	TGTGCCAGCAGCGTAGAACCGGCGAGCTACGAGCAGTACTTC
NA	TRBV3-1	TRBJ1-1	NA	CASSQAGGFNTEAFF	TGTGCCAGCAGCCAAGCGGGGGGCTTCAACACTGAAGCTTTCTTT
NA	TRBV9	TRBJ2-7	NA	CASSVSDYTREQYF	TGTGCCAGCAGCGTAAGCGATTATACCCGCGAGCAGTACTTC
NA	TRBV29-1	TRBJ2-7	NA	CSVVTPTYEQYF	TGCAGCGTTGTAACCCCGACCTACGAGCAGTACTTC
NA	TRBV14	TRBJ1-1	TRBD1	CASSLDTGGAYTEAFF	TGTGCCAGCAGCCTAGATACAGGGGGCGCTTACACTGAAGCTTTCTTT